The 2 T cell receptor beta chains below all came from one sample that was sequenced in a study of cytomegalovirus exposure and HLA in healthy donors. PCR employed 60 Vbeta and 13 Jbeta primers. Clones were sequenced by immunoSEQ multiplex PCR, and TCRdb holds only the in-frame ones, with some missing. The table includes around 150,000 clones, about 81% detected once. Sequenced material: PBMCs. The receptors stem from a girl under 10 years old in good health and CMV-seropositive.

In regard to this clone: One end of the junction does not line up with germline, which may come from a read error. V and J are TRBV7-7 and TRBJ2-3; 11 bases fit TRBD2. Germline V lookup: CDR1 SSHAT, CDR2 FNYEAQ (reference sequence). The CDR3 contains 15 residues. The chain's CDR3 is CASSSGLAATDTQYF. The CDR3 DNA is TGTGCTAGCAGCTCGGGACTAGCGGCCACAGATACGCAGTATTTT.

V gene TRBV30 combines with J gene TRBJ1-1; D perhaps matches TRBD1 (6 bases). V was trimmed by 2 bases and J by 3 bases, leaving 10 bases between them. The CDR3 runs 13 residues. The V gene's germline CDR1 is GTSNPN and CDR2 SVGIG (reference sequence). The CDR3 sequence is CAWSHRVDTEAFF. The CDR3 nucleotides are TGTGCCTGGAGTCACAGGGTGGACACTGAAGCTTTCTTT.